The following is a T cell receptor (beta chain) sequence with its context. This sample was taken from a study of blood T cell repertoires in COVID-19. Study information: Samples taken during acute and convalescent COVID-19 were collected in the United States, Italy and Spain. The cDNA or gDNA used as material had been derived from T cells, B-cell-depleted T cells, or PBMCs.

The assay was immunoSEQ multiplex PCR, and TCRdb's table has in-frame clones only and misses some. This table holds approximately 380,000 clones, 88% found once. Trimming stripped 0 bases from V and 0 bases from J, with 6 bases between. The CDR3 covers 15 residues. Per germline, CDR1 SGHTA and CDR2 FQGNSA. Cohort placement rested on clinical history that participants reported themselves. The sequence came from a woman aged 18-29 years who had recovered from COVID-19. The chain is built from TRBV7-2 and TRBJ2-4; D remains ambiguous. Sequences were obtained from PBMCs or T cells enriched from blood (not recorded which). CDR3 coding DNA: TGTGCCAGCAGCTTAGCCTCCGTAGCCAAAAACATTCAGTACTTC. Amino acid sequence: CASSLASVAKNIQYF.